This T cell receptor beta chain was captured by sequencing in a study of T cell responses to AZD1222 COVID-19 vaccine. The CDR3 is 14 residues long. The germline V and J ends were trimmed by 1 base and 6 bases, with 13 bases remaining between them. The germline V gene encodes CDR1 LGHNT and CDR2 FRNRAP. The assay was immunoSEQ multiplex PCR, and TCRdb's table has in-frame clones only and misses some. This sample has about 79,000 clones; 70% to 90% occur once, and the top ten carry about 20%. This sample comprised peripheral blood, obtained on day 0 of AZD1222 vaccination. This chain joins TRBV12-5 and TRBJ2-7, with a weak D call TRBD1 (6 bases). The receptor's source is an adult in good health. In DNA form, the CDR3 reads TGTGCTAGTGGTTTGGACAGGGCCTCCGGCGAGCAGTACTTC. It specifies CASGLDRASGEQYF.